This record covers a single TCR beta chain. This sample is part of a study of blood T cell repertoires in COVID-19. About the study: Sites across the United States, Italy and Spain contributed samples from acute and convalescent COVID-19. The analysed material was cDNA or gDNA that came from T cells, B-cell-depleted T cells, or PBMCs.

There are 14 residues in the CDR3. The V end was cut by 3 bases, the J end by 2 bases, with 11 bases between. Germline CDR1 reads PRHDT; CDR2 reads FYEKMQ (reference sequence). Authors' processing steps: Amplification from reference gene primers served as the basis for estimated nucleated cell counts. This table comes from immunoSEQ multiplex PCR, and its TCRdb copy is limited to in-frame clones, with some not included. That table gives V, J and clone size, and the DNA gave D and trimming. The profile shows roughly 110,000 clones, about 80% of them singletons. Sequenced sample: peripheral blood. This sequence joins TRBV13 and TRBJ2-7; tentative D call: TRBD2 (6 bases). This receptor was taken from a woman aged 55 to 70 with acute or convalescent COVID-19. The CDR3 spells CASSFLAAPYEQYF. The CDR3 DNA reads as TGTGCCAGCAGCTTCTTAGCGGCACCCTACGAGCAGTACTTC.